This T cell receptor (beta chain) was recovered during a study of T cell changes during pregnancy in multiple sclerosis. Germline CDR1 and CDR2: MGHRA and YSYEKL. J lost 7 bases, V lost 5 bases, and 6 bases had no gene match. The CDR3 is 15 residues long. Sequencing was performed with immunoSEQ multiplex PCR; in TCRdb, only in-frame clones are kept and a portion is missing. Here the sample spans tens of thousands of clones, 85% to 95% being singletons. This clonotype was obtained from a female donor with multiple sclerosis, enrolled in a pregnancy study. The V gene is TRBV4-1, the J gene TRBJ1-4, with 11 nucleotides matching TRBD1. The material was peripheral blood, obtained after pregnancy. As DNA, the CDR3 is TGCGCCAGCAGCTTAACCGGGACAGGGGGTGAAAAACTGTTTTTT. It translates to CASSLTGTGGEKLFF.